These T cell receptor beta chains were read from a single sample in a study of tumor-infiltrating T cells and Merkel cell polyomavirus. TCRdb keeps only in-frame clones here, not all; method: immunoSEQ multiplex PCR. The sample consists of about 25,000 clones, 87% of them appearing once. The sequenced sample consisted of lymph node tissue. The receptors were gathered from a man aged 45-65 years with Merkel cell carcinoma. The CDR3 runs from the conserved cysteine through the conserved F or W. D genes are given only for firm matches. A clone size is listed for some rows: how often the clone was seen (once, few, many), or a class if it is expanded.

J gene	V gene	clone size	D gene	CDR3 DNA	CDR3 protein
TRBJ1-1	TRBV28	NA	TRBD1	TGTGCCACCCTAACGCAAGGGACAGGAATGAACACTGAAGCTTTCTTT	CATLTQGTGMNTEAFF
TRBJ2-2	TRBV7-7	NA	TRBD2	TGTGCTAGCAGCCAGCGGGGGGGCTCCGGGGAGCTGTTTTTT	CASSQRGGSGELFF
TRBJ2-1	TRBV10-3	NA	NA	TGTGCCATCAGTGAGTCTCCTAGCGAGAGCTCCTACAATGAGCAGTTCTTC	CAISESPSESSYNEQFF
TRBJ2-1	TRBV28	NA	TRBD2	TGTGCCAGCCTGAGGCCTAGCGGGAGTGGAACCTACAATGAGCAGTTCTTC	CASLRPSGSGTYNEQFF
TRBJ1-1	TRBV5-5	NA	NA	TGTGCCAGCAGCTTGTATGGAGACACTGAAGCTTTCTTT	CASSLYGDTEAFF
TRBJ1-1	TRBV6-1	once	NA	TGTGCCAGCAGTGAATATAGTGCCACTGAAGCTTTCTTT	CASSEYSATEAFF
TRBJ2-1	TRBV6-4	NA	NA	TGTGCCAGCAGTGACCGGCCAGGGGGGAATGAGCAGTTCTTC	CASSDRPGGNEQFF
TRBJ2-5	TRBV5-1	NA	NA	TGCGCCAGCAAAGCAGGGCAAGAGACCCAGTACTTC	CASKAGQETQYF
TRBJ2-1	TRBV9	NA	TRBD2	TGTGCCAGCAGCGTAGTGGGTAGCGGGGCTCTCAATGAGCAGTTCTTC	CASSVVGSGALNEQFF
TRBJ2-5	TRBV28	NA	NA	TGTGCCACCAACCTAGCGTTTCAAGAGACCCAGTACTTC	CATNLAFQETQYF
TRBJ2-7	TRBV30	NA	NA	TGTGCCTGGAGTGTACATCACTCCGACAGGAGAATATTAAAGAGCTCCTACGAGCAGTACTTC	CAWSVHHSDRRILKSSYEQYF
TRBJ1-4	TRBV30	few	NA	TGTGCCTGGAGTGGCGGGCAGGGGTATGCTAATGAAAAACTGTTTTTT	CAWSGGQGYANEKLFF
TRBJ2-7	TRBV11-2	NA	TRBD1	TGTGCCAGCCTGGACAGGGGGTTAAGTAAGTCCTACGAGCAGTACTTC	CASLDRGLSKSYEQYF
TRBJ1-1	TRBV2	NA	NA	TGTGCCAGCAATAGGAGAACGAACACTGAAGCTTTCTTT	CASNRRTNTEAFF
TRBJ2-6	TRBV5-5	NA	TRBD1	TGTGCCAGCAGCATTCCCACAGGGGGAGGCTCTGGGGCCAACGTCCTGACTTTC	CASSIPTGGGSGANVLTF
TRBJ1-5	TRBV27	NA	TRBD1	TGTGCCAGCAGTCAGCGGGGACAGGGGGCGGGGAGCAATCAGCCCCAGCATTTT	CASSQRGQGAGSNQPQHF
TRBJ2-2	TRBV10-3	NA	NA	TGTGCCATCAGCCCCACAGGGAGGGAAATCGGCGGGGAGCTGTTTTTT	CAISPTGREIGGELFF
TRBJ1-2	TRBV19	NA	TRBD1	TGTGCCAGTCGCCAGACAGGGGTGGGCTATGGCTACACCTTC	CASRQTGVGYGYTF
TRBJ2-6	TRBV30	NA	TRBD1	TGTGCCTGGAGTCCCGGGACAGGGCCCGGGGCCAACGTCCTGACTTTC	CAWSPGTGPGANVLTF
TRBJ1-2	TRBV7-3	NA	NA	TGTGCCAGCAGCTCAGACTCGGGGAGAGCGGGTGGCTACACCTTC	CASSSDSGRAGGYTF
TRBJ1-3	TRBV6-5	few	TRBD1	TGTGCCAGCAGTTGGGACAGAGGAAACACCATATATTTT	CASSWDRGNTIYF
TRBJ2-7	TRBV6-1	NA	TRBD2	TGTGCCAGCAGTGAATTGAGTGGATTAGCGGGATCTAGAAACGAGCAGTACTTC	CASSELSGLAGSRNEQYF
TRBJ1-2	TRBV27	NA	TRBD1	TGTGCCAGCAGTTTATCTCGTCAGGGGGCCTCCTATGGCTACACCTTC	CASSLSRQGASYGYTF
TRBJ1-4	TRBV29-1	NA	NA	TGCAGCGTCAAGTTCGGGGCAACTAATGAAAAACTGTTTTTT	CSVKFGATNEKLFF
TRBJ2-7	TRBV28	NA	NA	TGTGCCAGCGGAACGGGAAACAACTACGAGCAGTACTTC	CASGTGNNYEQYF
TRBJ1-1	TRBV5-8	NA	NA	TGTGCCAGCAGCTTTTGGACGGGGGAGGGGGCTTTCTTT	CASSFWTGEGAFF
TRBJ1-1	TRBV28	NA	NA	TGTGCCAGCAGTTTATCGCAGATGAACACTGAAGCTTTCTTT	CASSLSQMNTEAFF
TRBJ2-2	TRBV11-2	NA	TRBD2	TGTGCCAGCAGCTTAGAATCGGCTAGCGGGAGGACCGGGGAGCTGTTTTTT	CASSLESASGRTGELFF
TRBJ2-2	TRBV14	NA	TRBD2	TGTGCCAGCAGCCAACTAGCGGGGGGTTACACCGGGGAGCTGTTTTTT	CASSQLAGGYTGELFF
TRBJ2-7	TRBV19	NA	NA	TGTGCCAGTAGTGGGGGGGGCCCCTACGAGCAGTACTTC	CASSGGGPYEQYF
TRBJ1-5	TRBV28	NA	TRBD1	TGTGCCAGCAGCCTGACAGGGGGCCAGCCCCAGCATTTT	CASSLTGGQPQHF
TRBJ1-3	TRBV6-5	NA	NA	TGTGCCAGCAGTTACTCGATAGGGACAATGGGAAACACCATATATTTT	CASSYSIGTMGNTIYF
TRBJ1-4	TRBV4-3	NA	NA	TGCGCCAGCAGCCAAGATCATGGACAAGGGGGTAAACTGTTTTTT	CASSQDHGQGGKLFF
TRBJ1-6	TRBV14	NA	NA	TGTGCCAGCAGCCAAGATGGATTTGAGGCCCTCCACTTT	CASSQDGFEALHF
TRBJ1-2	TRBV28	NA	TRBD1	TGTGCCAGCAGTGCGGACAGGGTCCATGGCTACACCTTC	CASSADRVHGYTF
TRBJ2-7	TRBV5-4	NA	TRBD1	TGTGCCAGCAGCGCGGAATTACAGGGGGCGAGCGAGCAGTACTTC	CASSAELQGASEQYF
TRBJ1-1	TRBV18	once	TRBD1	TGTGCCAGCTCCCTTTACAGGGGTGAGAACACTGAAGCTTTCTTT	CASSLYRGENTEAFF